This TCR beta chain was retrieved from a study of blood T cells in healthy people across ages. Germline CDR1 reads SGHTA; CDR2 reads FQGNSA. The CDR3 length is 13 residues. V lost 2 bases, J lost 2 bases, and 0 bases stayed unmatched. Broader study findings: Conclusively comparing naive with antigen-experienced cells was impossible with unsorted PBMCs. Because donor CMV status was unknown, expanded clonotype changes were possibly confounded.

Each donor's blood draw was 8.5 to 10 milliliters of peripheral blood. No fewer than 5.5 micrograms of total RNA were isolated from every sample. Primed by a sample-barcoded 5' primer and a J-beta primer mix, a second PCR proceeded for about 7 to 11 cycles. Each CDR3 protein gets one entry after TCRdb re-called the 5' RACE reads with MiXCR. The profile shows approximately 730,000 distinct CDR3 sequences, 40% to 65% of them singletons. In its sample, this clonotype was seen many times. Its specificity is unknown. This TCR came from an elderly man in good health. Sequencing was performed on blood. The chain joins TRBV7-2 to TRBJ2-7; 7 bases agree with TRBD2. The CDR3 DNA follows: TGTGCCAGCAGCTTAAGCGGGACCTACGAGCAGTACTTC. Encoded protein: CASSLSGTYEQYF.